The rows below give T cell receptor beta chains drawn from one sample of a study of beta chain features in type 1 diabetes. Sequenced by immunoSEQ multiplex PCR; TCRdb stores in-frame clones only, minus some. The data show under 400,000 clones, with over 9.5% seen just once and about 0.01% held by the top ten. Sequencing input: naive CD4+ T cells from blood. Receptor source: a young woman with type 1 diabetes. The CDR3 runs from the conserved cysteine through the conserved F or W. A D gene is named only where the DNA matches it firmly. Some rows have no size entry. The others give once, few or many, or a class for an expanded clone.

>TRBV6-1|few|TRBD1|TRBJ2-7
CASSGRGPPGQLAYEQYF
TGTGCCAGCAGTGGACGCGGACCCCCGGGACAGTTAGCCTACGAGCAGTACTTC
>TRBV19|NA|TRBD1|TRBJ2-5
CATAGTGVETQYF
TGTGCCACGGCCGGGACAGGGGTTGAGACCCAGTACTTC
>TRBV2|few|TRBD2|TRBJ2-7
CASRVTSGSASYEQYF
TGTGCCAGCAGGGTGACTAGCGGGAGCGCCTCCTACGAGCAGTACTTC
>TRBV2|few|NA|TRBJ2-2
CASRASTGELFF
TGTGCCAGCAGGGCATCAACCGGGGAGCTGTTTTTT
>TRBV27|NA|NA|TRBJ1-1
CASRPSPRDTEAFF
TGTGCCAGCAGACCCTCCCCCCGGGACACTGAAGCTTTCTTT
>TRBV4-3|few|NA|TRBJ2-2
CASSQEGARNTGELFF
TGCGCCAGCAGCCAAGAGGGGGCTAGGAACACCGGGGAGCTGTTTTTT
>TRBV18|once|TRBD1|TRBJ2-7
CASSPGTGEYEQYF
TGTGCCAGCTCACCGGGGACAGGGGAATACGAGCAGTACTTC
>TRBV5-1|few|NA|TRBJ2-5
CASSSSGTQETQYF
TGCGCCAGCAGCTCTTCCGGGACTCAAGAGACCCAGTACTTC
>TRBV9|NA|NA|TRBJ1-2
CASSVDSRYYGYTF
TGTGCCAGCAGCGTAGACAGTAGATACTATGGCTACACCTTC
>TRBV6-5|NA|TRBD2|TRBJ2-1
CASRLAGSSYNEQFF
TGTGCCAGCAGACTAGCGGGGAGCTCCTACAATGAGCAGTTCTTC
>TRBV4-3|once|NA|TRBJ1-2
CASSQMGGAINYGYTF
TGCGCCAGCAGCCAAATGGGGGGGGCCATTAACTATGGCTACACCTTC
>TRBV25-1|once|TRBD1|TRBJ1-2
CASSDTTGENRYTF
TGTGCCAGCAGTGATACGACAGGGGAGAATCGCTACACCTTC
>TRBV27|few|NA|TRBJ2-1
CASSLAGVEQFF
TGTGCCAGCAGTTTAGCCGGGGTTGAGCAGTTCTTC
>TRBV29-1|few|TRBD1|TRBJ1-1
CSVFGTAVPSNTEAFF
TGCAGCGTGTTCGGGACAGCCGTGCCTTCGAACACTGAAGCTTTCTTT
>TRBV9|few|TRBD1|TRBJ2-7
CASSVRGDRAASEQYF
TGTGCCAGCAGCGTCCGGGGGGACAGGGCAGCCTCCGAGCAGTACTTC
>TRBV4-3|few|NA|TRBJ2-2
CASSQDLRVVGELFF
TGCGCCAGCAGCCAAGATCTGCGAGTTGTCGGGGAGCTGTTTTTT
>TRBV29-1|NA|NA|TRBJ1-4
CSAEAGAREKLFF
TGCAGCGCCGAAGCGGGAGCTAGGGAAAAACTGTTTTTT
>TRBV7-2|NA|TRBD2|TRBJ2-7
CASSYGGRPYEQYF
TGTGCCAGCAGCTATGGCGGGAGGCCATACGAGCAGTACTTC
>TRBV4-3|NA|TRBD1|TRBJ2-3
CASSQFRDRDTDTQYF
TGCGCCAGCAGCCAATTCCGGGACAGAGACACAGATACGCAGTATTTT
>TRBV30|few|TRBD2|TRBJ2-2
CAWGALRGGRTNTGELFF
TGTGCCTGGGGGGCACTTCGAGGCGGGAGGACCAACACCGGGGAGCTGTTTTTT
>TRBV11-3|NA|NA|TRBJ2-5
CASSLTDKSGETQYF
TGTGCCAGCAGCTTAACTGACAAGTCGGGGGAGACCCAGTACTTC
>TRBV27|few|NA|TRBJ2-7
CASSSGLPAREQYF
TGTGCCAGCAGTTCGGGACTCCCCGCACGGGAGCAGTACTTC
>TRBV2|few|TRBD1|TRBJ1-1
CASSLDRRNTEAFF
TGTGCCAGCAGTCTGGACAGGAGGAACACTGAAGCTTTCTTT
>TRBV18|NA|NA|TRBJ1-2
CASSWTEVYGYTF
TGTGCCAGCTCTTGGACAGAAGTCTATGGCTACACCTTC
>TRBV7-9|few|NA|TRBJ1-4
CASSLGRSPHEKLFF
TGTGCCAGCAGCTTAGGGAGGTCCCCGCATGAAAAACTGTTTTTT
>TRBV6-5|few|NA|TRBJ2-4
CASSFKLWPKNIQYF
TGTGCCAGCAGTTTCAAACTATGGCCCAAAAACATTCAGTACTTC
>TRBV4-3|NA|TRBD1|TRBJ2-6
CASSQGTGRNSGANVLTF
TGCGCCAGCAGCCAGGGGACAGGGAGGAACTCTGGGGCCAACGTCCTGACTTTC
>TRBV19|few|NA|TRBJ2-1
CASSGGSSGVGNEQFF
TGTGCCAGTAGTGGAGGTTCGAGCGGAGTGGGGAATGAGCAGTTCTTC
>TRBV5-1|few|NA|TRBJ2-2
CASSLTPNTGELFF
TGCGCCAGCAGCTTGACTCCGAACACCGGGGAGCTGTTTTTT
>TRBV14|NA|NA|TRBJ1-1
CASSLTGKNTEAFF
TGTGCCAGCAGCCTTACCGGGAAGAACACTGAAGCTTTCTTT
>TRBV5-6|few|TRBD2|TRBJ2-4
CASSLDPSGIAKNIQYF
TGTGCCAGCAGCTTGGACCCTAGCGGGATAGCCAAAAACATTCAGTACTTC
>TRBV29-1|few|TRBD1|TRBJ2-5
CSVFRDRGETQYF
TGCAGCGTTTTCCGGGACAGGGGTGAGACCCAGTACTTC
>TRBV29-1|NA|NA|TRBJ2-3
CSVHGRAADTQYF
TGCAGCGTTCACGGCAGGGCCGCAGATACGCAGTATTTT
>TRBV14|few|NA|TRBJ2-1
CASSQSGQGMGNEQFF
TGTGCCAGCAGCCAAAGTGGTCAGGGAATGGGGAATGAGCAGTTCTTC
>TRBV28|NA|TRBD1|TRBJ2-7
CASSLTTGVPYEQYF
TGTGCCAGCAGTTTAACGACAGGGGTTCCTTACGAGCAGTACTTC
>TRBV9|few|NA|TRBJ2-7
CASSVGGQGGYEQYF
TGTGCCAGCAGCGTAGGGGGCCAGGGTGGGTACGAGCAGTACTTC
>TRBV27|few|TRBD2|TRBJ2-2
CASSPGTSGNTGELFF
TGTGCCAGCAGTCCCGGGACTAGCGGGAACACCGGGGAGCTGTTTTTT
>TRBV7-9|NA|TRBD2|TRBJ2-6
CASSFGLAGVISGANVLTF
TGTGCCAGCAGCTTCGGACTAGCGGGAGTCATCTCTGGGGCCAACGTCCTGACTTTC
>TRBV2|few|TRBD2|TRBJ2-5
CASNKAGGVEETQYF
TGTGCCAGCAACAAAGCGGGAGGTGTCGAAGAGACCCAGTACTTC
>TRBV5-1|NA|TRBD2|TRBJ2-5
CASSLSGRSQETQYF
TGCGCCAGCAGCCTTAGCGGGAGGTCCCAAGAGACCCAGTACTTC
>TRBV11-2|NA|NA|TRBJ2-5
CASSFGYQETQYF
TGTGCCAGCAGCTTCGGTTACCAAGAGACCCAGTACTTC
>TRBV9|NA|TRBD2|TRBJ2-1
CASSVAGGPGYNEQFF
TGTGCCAGCAGCGTAGCGGGGGGGCCGGGTTACAATGAGCAGTTCTTC
>TRBV6-1|NA|NA|TRBJ2-1
CASSIQGGDNEQFF
TGTGCCAGCAGTATACAGGGTGGAGACAATGAGCAGTTCTTC
>TRBV25-1|NA|NA|TRBJ2-7
CASSEGRDEQYF
TGTGCCAGCAGTGAAGGCAGGGACGAGCAGTACTTC
>TRBV7-2|NA|NA|TRBJ1-2
CASRDPPGLGYGYTF
TGTGCCAGCAGAGACCCCCCGGGACTGGGCTATGGCTACACCTTC
>TRBV7-9|few|TRBD2|TRBJ2-6
CASSLSAGVAGANVLTF
TGTGCCAGCAGCTTATCCGCGGGGGTAGCTGGGGCCAACGTCCTGACTTTC
>TRBV4-3|NA|TRBD2|TRBJ2-1
CASSQERGGSYNEQFF
TGCGCCAGCAGCCAAGAACGGGGGGGCTCCTACAATGAGCAGTTCTTC
>TRBV7-2|few|NA|TRBJ2-1
CASSQEGGSWFEQFF
TGTGCCAGCAGTCAAGAAGGGGGTAGCTGGTTCGAGCAGTTCTTC
>TRBV7-2|few|TRBD1|TRBJ1-5
CASTESGTAYQPQHF
TGTGCCAGCACCGAATCCGGGACAGCCTATCAGCCCCAGCATTTT
>TRBV28|few|NA|TRBJ2-5
CASRQGREETQYF
TGTGCCAGCAGACAGGGTCGGGAAGAGACCCAGTACTTC
>TRBV29-1|few|TRBD2|TRBJ2-1
CSVGGAGDYNEQFF
TGCAGCGTCGGGGGGGCGGGGGATTACAATGAGCAGTTCTTC
>TRBV7-3|NA|NA|TRBJ1-1
CASSFGMNTEAFF
TGTGCCAGCAGCTTCGGGATGAACACTGAAGCTTTCTTT
>TRBV20-1|NA|NA|TRBJ2-7
CSALAYYEQYF
TGCAGTGCTCTGGCTTACTACGAGCAGTACTTC
>TRBV6-5|NA|NA|TRBJ2-7
CASLQGGEQYF
TGTGCCAGCCTGCAGGGCGGCGAGCAGTACTTC
>TRBV2|few|TRBD2|TRBJ2-1
CASNPESLAGVGFF
TGTGCCAGCAACCCTGAGTCCCTAGCGGGAGTTGGATTCTTC
>TRBV27|few|NA|TRBJ1-5
CASSLLRNQPQHF
TGTGCCAGCAGTTTATTGAGGAATCAGCCCCAGCATTTT
>TRBV12-5|NA|TRBD1|TRBJ2-6
CASGLPRQGGTGANVLTF
TGTGCTAGTGGTTTGCCCCGACAGGGGGGGACTGGGGCCAACGTCCTGACTTTC
>TRBV29-1|NA|NA|TRBJ1-1
CSVEVPGSHTEAFF
TGCAGCGTTGAAGTTCCAGGGTCGCACACTGAAGCTTTCTTT
>TRBV5-1|NA|TRBD1|TRBJ2-7
CASSSLRGDREGEQYF
TGCGCCAGCAGCTCCCTCCGAGGGGACAGGGAAGGCGAGCAGTACTTC
>TRBV10-3|once|TRBD2|TRBJ2-2
CATRVGLAAEGELFF
TGTGCCACCCGGGTCGGACTAGCGGCAGAGGGGGAGCTGTTTTTT